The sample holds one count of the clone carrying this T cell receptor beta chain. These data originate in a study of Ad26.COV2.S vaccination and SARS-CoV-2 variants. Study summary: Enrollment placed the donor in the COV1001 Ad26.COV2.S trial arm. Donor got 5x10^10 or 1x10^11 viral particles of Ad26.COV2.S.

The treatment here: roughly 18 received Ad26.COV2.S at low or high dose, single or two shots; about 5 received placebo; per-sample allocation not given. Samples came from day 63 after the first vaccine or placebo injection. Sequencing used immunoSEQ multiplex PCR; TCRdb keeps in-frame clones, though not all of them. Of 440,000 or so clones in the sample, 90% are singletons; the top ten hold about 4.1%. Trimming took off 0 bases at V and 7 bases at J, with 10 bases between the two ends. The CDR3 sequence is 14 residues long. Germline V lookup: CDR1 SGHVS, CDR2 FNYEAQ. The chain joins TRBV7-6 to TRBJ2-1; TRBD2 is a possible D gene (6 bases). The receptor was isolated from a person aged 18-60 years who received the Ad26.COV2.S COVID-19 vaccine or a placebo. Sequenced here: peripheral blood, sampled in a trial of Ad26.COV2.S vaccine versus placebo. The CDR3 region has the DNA TGTGCCAGCAGCTTAGCGGGAGGCAATAATGAGCAGTTCTTC. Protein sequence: CASSLAGGNNEQFF.